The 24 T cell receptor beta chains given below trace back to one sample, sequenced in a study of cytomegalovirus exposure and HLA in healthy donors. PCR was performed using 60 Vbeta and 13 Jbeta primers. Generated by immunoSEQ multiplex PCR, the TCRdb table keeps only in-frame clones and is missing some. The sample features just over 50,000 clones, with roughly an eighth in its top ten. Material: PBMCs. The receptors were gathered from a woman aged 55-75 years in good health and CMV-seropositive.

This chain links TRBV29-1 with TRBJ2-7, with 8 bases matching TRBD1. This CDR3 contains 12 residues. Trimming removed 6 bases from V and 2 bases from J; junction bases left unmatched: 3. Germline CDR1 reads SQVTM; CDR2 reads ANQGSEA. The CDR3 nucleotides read TGCAGCGTGACAGGGGCCGCCTACGAGCAGTACTTC. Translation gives CSVTGAAYEQYF.

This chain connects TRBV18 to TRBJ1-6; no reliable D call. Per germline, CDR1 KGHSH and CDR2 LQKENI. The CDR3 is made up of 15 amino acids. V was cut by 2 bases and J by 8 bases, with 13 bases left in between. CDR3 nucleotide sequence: TGTGCCAGCTCACCAACGGGGATGGTGGATTCACCCCTCCACTTT. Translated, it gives CASSPTGMVDSPLHF. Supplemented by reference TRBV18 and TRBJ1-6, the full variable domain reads NAGVMQNPRHLVRRRGQEARLRCSPMKGHSHVYWYRQLPEEGLKFMVYLQKENIIDESGMPKERFSAEFPKEGPSILRIQQVVRGDSAAYFCASSPTGMVDSPLHFGNGTRLTVT.

CDR3 in amino acids: CASIPSTGENQPQHF. CDR3 DNA: TGTGCCAGCATACCCTCTACAGGGGAAAATCAGCCCCAGCATTTT. This chain connects TRBV6-6 to TRBJ1-5; 7 bases map to TRBD1. J gave up 4 bases and V 7 bases, and 10 bases lay outside the gene matches. The germline gives CDR1 MNHNY, CDR2 SVGAGI (reference sequence). This CDR3 comprises 15 residues.

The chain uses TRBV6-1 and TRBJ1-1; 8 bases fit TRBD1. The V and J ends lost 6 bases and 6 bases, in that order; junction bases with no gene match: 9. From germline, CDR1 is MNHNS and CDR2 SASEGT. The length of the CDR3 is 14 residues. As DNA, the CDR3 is TGTGCCAGCAGCTCAGGACAGGGAGGAGCTGAAGCTTTCTTT. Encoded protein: CASSSGQGGAEAFF.

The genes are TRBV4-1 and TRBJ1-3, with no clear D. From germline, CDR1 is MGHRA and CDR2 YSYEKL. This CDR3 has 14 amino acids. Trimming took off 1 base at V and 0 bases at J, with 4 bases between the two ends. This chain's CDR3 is CASSQVHSGNTIYF. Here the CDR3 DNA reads TGCGCCAGCAGCCAAGTCCACTCTGGAAACACCATATATTTT.

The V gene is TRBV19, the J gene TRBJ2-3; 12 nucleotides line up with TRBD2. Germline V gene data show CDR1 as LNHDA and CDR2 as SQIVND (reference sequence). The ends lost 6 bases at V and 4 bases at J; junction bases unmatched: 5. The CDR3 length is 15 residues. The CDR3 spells CASSPSGGAADTQYF. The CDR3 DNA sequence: TGTGCCAGTAGCCCTAGCGGGGGGGCGGCAGATACGCAGTATTTT.

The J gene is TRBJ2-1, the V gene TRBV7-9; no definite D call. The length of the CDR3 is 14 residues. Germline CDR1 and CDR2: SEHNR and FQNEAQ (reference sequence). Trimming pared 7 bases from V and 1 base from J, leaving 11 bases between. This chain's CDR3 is CASNDLRSYNEQFF. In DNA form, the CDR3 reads TGTGCCAGCAACGACTTAAGATCCTACAATGAGCAGTTCTTC. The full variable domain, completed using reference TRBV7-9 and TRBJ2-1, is DTGVSQNPRHKITKRGQNVTFRCDPISEHNRLYWYRQTLGQGPEFLTYFQNEAQLEKSRLLSDRFSAERPKGSFSTLEIQRTEQGDSAMYLCASNDLRSYNEQFFGPGTRLTVL.

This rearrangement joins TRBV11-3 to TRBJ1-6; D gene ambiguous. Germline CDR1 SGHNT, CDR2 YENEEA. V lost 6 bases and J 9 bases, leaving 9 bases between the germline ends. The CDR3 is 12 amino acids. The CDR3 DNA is TGTGCCAGCAGGTCCGCGGGTTCACCCCTCCACTTT. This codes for CASRSAGSPLHF.

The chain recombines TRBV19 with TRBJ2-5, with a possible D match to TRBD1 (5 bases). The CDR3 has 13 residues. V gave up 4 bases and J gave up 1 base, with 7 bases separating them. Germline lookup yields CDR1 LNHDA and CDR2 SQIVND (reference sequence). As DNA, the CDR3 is TGTGCCAGTAGTAGGCAGGGCCAAGAGACCCAGTACTTC. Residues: CASSRQGQETQYF. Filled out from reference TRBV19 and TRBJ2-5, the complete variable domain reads DGGITQSPKYLFRKEGQNVTLSCEQNLNHDAMYWYRQDPGQGLRLIYYSQIVNDFQKGDIAEGYSVSREKKESFPLTVTSAQKNPTAFYLCASSRQGQETQYFGPGTRLLVL.

As DNA, the CDR3 is TGCAGCGTTGGGGGGGGCGCCTCCCCCTACGAGCAGTACTTC. This encodes CSVGGGASPYEQYF. This chain uses TRBV29-1 with TRBJ2-7; the D gene is possibly TRBD2 (7 bases). CDR3 length: 14 amino acids. Trimming took 4 bases from V and 2 from J, leaving 15 bases between them. Germline lookup yields CDR1 SQVTM and CDR2 ANQGSEA.

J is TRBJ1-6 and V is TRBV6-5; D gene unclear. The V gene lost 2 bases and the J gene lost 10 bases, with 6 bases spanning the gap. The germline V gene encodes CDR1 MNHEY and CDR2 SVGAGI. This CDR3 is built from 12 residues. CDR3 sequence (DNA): TGTGCCAGCAGTTACCCGGGGTCACCCCTCCACTTT. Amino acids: CASSYPGSPLHF.

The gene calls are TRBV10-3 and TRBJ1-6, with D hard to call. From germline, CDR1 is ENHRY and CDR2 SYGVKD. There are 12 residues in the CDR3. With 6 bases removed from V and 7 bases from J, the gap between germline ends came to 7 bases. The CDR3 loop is CAISAQNSPLHF. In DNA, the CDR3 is TGTGCCATCAGCGCACAGAATTCACCCCTCCACTTT.

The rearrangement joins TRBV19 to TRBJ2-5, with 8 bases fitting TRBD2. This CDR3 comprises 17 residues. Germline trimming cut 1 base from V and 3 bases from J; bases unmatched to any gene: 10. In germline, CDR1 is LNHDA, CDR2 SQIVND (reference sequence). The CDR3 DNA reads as TGTGCCAGTAGTATAGGCCTACCGGGACTAGAAGAAGAGACCCAGTACTTC. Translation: CASSIGLPGLEEETQYF.

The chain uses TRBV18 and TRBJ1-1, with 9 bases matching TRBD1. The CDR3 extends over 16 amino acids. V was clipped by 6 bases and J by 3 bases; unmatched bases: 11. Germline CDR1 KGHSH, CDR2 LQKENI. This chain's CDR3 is CASSPGTGKADTEAFF. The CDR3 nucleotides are TGTGCCAGCTCCCCCGGGACAGGGAAGGCCGACACTGAAGCTTTCTTT.

This CDR3 is CASGLNTGLLTEAFF. The CDR3 DNA reads TGTGCTAGTGGTTTGAATACAGGGTTGCTCACTGAAGCTTTCTTT. This chain links TRBV12-5 with TRBJ1-1; tentatively, D is TRBD1 (6 bases). Deletions cut 2 bases from V and 4 bases from J, with 14 bases between. CDR1 LGHNT and CDR2 FRNRAP come from the germline V gene. The CDR3 is made up of 15 amino acids.

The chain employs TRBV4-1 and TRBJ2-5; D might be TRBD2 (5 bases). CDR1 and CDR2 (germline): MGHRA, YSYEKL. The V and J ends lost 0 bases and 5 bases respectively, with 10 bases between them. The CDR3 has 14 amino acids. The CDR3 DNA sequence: TGCGCCAGCAGCCAAGAAGGGAGCCGTGAGACCCAGTACTTC. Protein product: CASSQEGSRETQYF.

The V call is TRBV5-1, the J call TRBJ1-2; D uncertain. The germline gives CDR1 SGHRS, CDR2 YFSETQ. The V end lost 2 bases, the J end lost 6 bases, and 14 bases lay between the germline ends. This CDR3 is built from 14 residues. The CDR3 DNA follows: TGCGCCAGCAGCTTTTCAGAGGGATCTAATGGCTACACCTTC. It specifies CASSFSEGSNGYTF.

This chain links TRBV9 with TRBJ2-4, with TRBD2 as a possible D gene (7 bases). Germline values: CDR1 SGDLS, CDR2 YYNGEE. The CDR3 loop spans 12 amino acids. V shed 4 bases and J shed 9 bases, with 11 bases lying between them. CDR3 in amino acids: CASSPGGAIQYF. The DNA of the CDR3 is TGTGCCAGCAGCCCTGGGGGGGCCATTCAGTACTTC.

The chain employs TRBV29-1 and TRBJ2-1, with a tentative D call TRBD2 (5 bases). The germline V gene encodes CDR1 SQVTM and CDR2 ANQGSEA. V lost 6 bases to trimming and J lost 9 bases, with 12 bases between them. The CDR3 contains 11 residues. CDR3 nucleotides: TGCAGCGTGGCTCGAGGGTCTGAGCAGTTCTTC. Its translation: CSVARGSEQFF.

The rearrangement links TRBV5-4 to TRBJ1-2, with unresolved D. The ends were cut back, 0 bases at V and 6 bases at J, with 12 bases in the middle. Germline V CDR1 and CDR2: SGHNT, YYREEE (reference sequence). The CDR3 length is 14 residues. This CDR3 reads CASSLASGWDGYTF. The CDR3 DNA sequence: TGTGCCAGCAGCTTGGCTAGCGGGTGGGATGGCTACACCTTC.

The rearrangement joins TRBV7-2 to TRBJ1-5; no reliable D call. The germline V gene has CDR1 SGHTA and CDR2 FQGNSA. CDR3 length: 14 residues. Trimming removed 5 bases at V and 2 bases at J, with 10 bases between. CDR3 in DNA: TGTGCCAGCAGCGAGAACGCGGGCAATCAGCCCCAGCATTTT. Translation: CASSENAGNQPQHF.

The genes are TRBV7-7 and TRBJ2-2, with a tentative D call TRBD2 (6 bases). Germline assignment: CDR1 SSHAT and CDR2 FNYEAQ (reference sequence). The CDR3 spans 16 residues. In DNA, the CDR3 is TGTGCTAGCGGAAAAACCGGGACTTCCCGAACCGGGGAGCTGTTTTTT. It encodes CASGKTGTSRTGELFF.

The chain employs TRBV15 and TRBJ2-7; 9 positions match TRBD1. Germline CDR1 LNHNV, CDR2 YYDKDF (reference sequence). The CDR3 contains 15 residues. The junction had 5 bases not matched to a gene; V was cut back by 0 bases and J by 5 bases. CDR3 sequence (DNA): TGTGCCACCAGCAGAGACCCGGGACAGGGCGACGAGCAGTACTTC. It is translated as CATSRDPGQGDEQYF.

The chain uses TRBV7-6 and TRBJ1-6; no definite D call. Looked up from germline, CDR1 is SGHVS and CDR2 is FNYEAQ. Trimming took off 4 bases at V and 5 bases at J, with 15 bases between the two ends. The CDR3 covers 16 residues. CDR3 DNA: TGTGCCAGCAGCTCAAACACACGGCTAGATAATTCACCCCTCCACTTT. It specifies CASSSNTRLDNSPLHF.